Listed here are 28 T cell receptor beta chains from one sample, sequenced in a study of cytomegalovirus exposure and HLA in healthy donors. Sequencing was performed with immunoSEQ multiplex PCR; in TCRdb, only in-frame clones are kept and a portion is missing. The sample lists fewer than 120,000 clones; roughly 88% were seen once. The sequenced sample consisted of PBMCs. The receptors were gathered from a woman in her twenties or thirties in good health and CMV-seropositive.

The chain joins TRBV19 to TRBJ1-1; perhaps TRBD1 as D (6 bases). The germline V gene encodes CDR1 LNHDA and CDR2 SQIVND (reference sequence). V dropped 1 base and J dropped 0 bases, with 9 bases sitting between them. The CDR3 spans 15 residues. In DNA, the CDR3 is TGTGCCAGTAGTATAGTTGGACAGCTGAACACTGAAGCTTTCTTT. Amino acids: CASSIVGQLNTEAFF.

This chain links TRBV28 with TRBJ2-7; 9 positions agree with TRBD2. CDR3 size: 15 residues. The germline gives CDR1 MDHEN, CDR2 SYDVKM. V was clipped by 3 bases and J by 7 bases; unmatched bases: 10. CDR3 amino acids: CASSFSASGTGEQYF. CDR3 sequence (DNA): TGTGCCAGCAGTTTTTCGGCTAGCGGGACTGGGGAGCAGTACTTC.

This chain uses TRBV6-5 with TRBJ2-7; 8 nucleotides align to TRBD1. The ends lost 6 bases at V and 2 bases at J; junction bases unmatched: 3. Germline V gene lookup returns CDR1 MNHEY and CDR2 SVGAGI. This CDR3 is 13 amino acids long. The CDR3 loop reads CASSRGQAYEQYF. CDR3 in DNA: TGTGCCAGCAGCAGGGGACAGGCCTACGAGCAGTACTTC.

CDR3 in amino acids: CASSPQVLGPQHF. CDR3 DNA: TGTGCCAGCAGTCCCCAGGTTCTCGGGCCCCAGCATTTT. The chain couples TRBV28 to TRBJ1-5; no definite D call. Trimming took 5 bases from V and 9 from J, leaving 14 bases between them. The CDR3 covers 13 residues. Germline V gives CDR1 MDHEN, CDR2 SYDVKM. Based on the CDR3 plus reference TRBV28 and TRBJ1-5, the full variable domain is DVKVTQSSRYLVKRTGEKVFLECVQDMDHENMFWYRQDPGLGLRLIYFSYDVKMKEKGDIPEGYSVSREKKERFSLILESASTNQTSMYLCASSPQVLGPQHFGDGTRLSIL.

This chain uses TRBV19 with TRBJ2-5; possibly TRBD1 for D (6 bases). The CDR3 runs to 14 residues. Trimming stripped 3 bases from V and 2 bases from J, with 10 bases between. CDR1 is LNHDA, CDR2 SQIVND, per germline (reference sequence). The CDR3 DNA reads TGTGCCAGTAGTATCAGAGGACAGCAAGAGACCCAGTACTTC. This sequence encodes CASSIRGQQETQYF.

This chain joins TRBV5-4 and TRBJ1-3; D call uncertain. The CDR3 has 14 residues. Germline V gene lookup returns CDR1 SGHNT and CDR2 YYREEE (reference sequence). Trimming cost V 4 bases and J 0 bases, with 8 bases left between them. The CDR3 bases are TGTGCCAGCAGCCCCGGGTCCTCTGGAAACACCATATATTTT. Encoded protein: CASSPGSSGNTIYF.

This chain joins TRBV27 and TRBJ1-1; the match to TRBD1 covers 10 bases. This CDR3 comprises 13 residues. Germline trimming cut 6 bases from V and 6 bases from J; bases unmatched to any gene: 4. Germline V CDR1 and CDR2: MNHEY, SMNVEV (reference sequence). As DNA, the CDR3 is TGTGCCAGCAGGAGGGACAGGGGATCTGAAGCTTTCTTT. Protein product: CASRRDRGSEAFF.

The chain carries TRBV5-1 and TRBJ2-1; TRBD1 matches at 7 bases. This CDR3 has 15 residues. Trimming removed 3 bases from V and 0 bases from J; junction bases left unmatched: 3. CDR1 SGHRS and CDR2 YFSETQ come from the germline V gene. The CDR3: CASSSGQSSYNEQFF. In DNA form, the CDR3 reads TGCGCCAGCAGCTCGGGACAGAGCTCCTACAATGAGCAGTTCTTC.

The genes are TRBV6-6 and TRBJ2-5; 8 bases are a match to TRBD1. CDR3 length: 15 amino acids. V shed 6 bases, J shed 2 bases, and the junction held 8 bases outside the gene matches. Germline V gene lookup returns CDR1 MNHNY and CDR2 SVGAGI (reference sequence). DNA of the CDR3: TGTGCCAGCAGGGGGGACAGGAATTTACAAGAGACCCAGTACTTC. It yields the protein CASRGDRNLQETQYF.

The chain uses TRBV9 and TRBJ1-1; 10 positions match TRBD1. Germline trimming cut 0 bases from V and 10 bases from J; bases unmatched to any gene: 3. This CDR3 is 13 amino acids long. CDR1 is SGDLS and CDR2 is YYNGEE in the germline V gene. The CDR3 protein is CASSVGQGATAFF. The CDR3 DNA sequence: TGTGCCAGCAGCGTAGGACAGGGGGCGACAGCTTTCTTT.

The rearrangement links TRBV5-8 to TRBJ1-5, with D possibly TRBD1 on 5 matching bases. This CDR3 spans 15 amino acids. The germline gives CDR1 SGHTS, CDR2 YDEGEE. Trimming took 4 bases from V and 3 from J, leaving 14 bases between them. The CDR3 coding sequence is TGTGCCAGCAGCCGGAGACAGACACCCAATCAGCCCCAGCATTTT. It yields the protein CASSRRQTPNQPQHF.

The chain is built from TRBV16 and TRBJ1-2, with D unclear. V was trimmed by 0 bases and J by 8 bases, leaving 10 bases between them. CDR1 is KGHSY, CDR2 FQNENV, per germline. The CDR3 covers 13 residues. The CDR3 sequence: CASSQSAGLGYTF. The CDR3 DNA is TGTGCCAGCAGCCAATCGGCGGGGTTGGGCTACACCTTC. Based on the CDR3 plus reference TRBV16 and TRBJ1-2, the full variable domain is GEEVAQTPKHLVRGEGQKAKLYCAPIKGHSYVFWYQQVLKNEFKFLISFQNENVFDETGMPKERFSAKCLPNSPCSLEIQATKLEDSAVYFCASSQSAGLGYTFGSGTRLTVV.

This chain uses TRBV19 with TRBJ1-2; 7 bases map to TRBD1. Germline V gene sequence: CDR1 LNHDA, CDR2 SQIVND (reference sequence). This CDR3 is 14 amino acids long. The V gene end was trimmed by 6 bases and the J gene end by 2 bases; junction bases not matched to a gene: 6. DNA for the CDR3: TGTGCCAGTAGAACTTCGGACAGGAACTATGGCTACACCTTC. Its translation: CASRTSDRNYGYTF.

The rearrangement uses TRBV5-1 and TRBJ2-1; TRBD2 aligns across 9 bases. J was trimmed by 9 bases and V by 3 bases; bases with no gene match: 13. CDR1 is SGHRS and CDR2 is YFSETQ in the germline V gene. CDR3 size: 16 residues. The CDR3 region is CASSSGGGRGPLEQFF. DNA for the CDR3: TGCGCCAGCAGCTCCGGAGGCGGGAGGGGCCCACTTGAGCAGTTCTTC.

The chain is built from TRBV29-1 and TRBJ2-6; D not certain. The length of the CDR3 is 19 residues. The V and J ends lost 4 bases and 0 bases respectively, with 22 bases between them. Germline values: CDR1 SQVTM, CDR2 ANQGSEA. As DNA, the CDR3 is TGCAGCGTTGTCGGTGTTGTGGGCGCGAACCACTCTGGGGCCAACGTCCTGACTTTC. As protein: CSVVGVVGANHSGANVLTF.

The chain couples TRBV29-1 to TRBJ1-2, with 7 nucleotides matching TRBD1. Germline V lookup: CDR1 SQVTM, CDR2 ANQGSEA. CDR3 size: 13 residues. Trimming cost V 7 bases and J 4 bases; bases outside gene matches: 9. CDR3 sequence reads: CSALTGFGYGYTF. Here the CDR3 DNA reads TGCAGCGCCCTGACAGGGTTTGGCTATGGCTACACCTTC. Drawing the rest from reference TRBV29-1 and TRBJ1-2, the complete variable domain is SAVISQKPSRDICQRGTSLTIQCQVDSQVTMMFWYRQQPGQSLTLIATANQGSEATYESGFVIDKFPISRPNLTFSTLTVSNMSPEDSSIYLCSALTGFGYGYTFGSGTRLTVV.

This clone turned up a few times. The chain employs TRBV7-9 and TRBJ2-1; 7 bases agree with TRBD2. The CDR3 consists of 18 residues. Germline CDR1 SEHNR, CDR2 FQNEAQ (reference sequence). V gave up 5 bases and J gave up 5 bases; unmatched junction bases: 18. The CDR3 sequence is CASSTKGLAEALNNEQFF. Here the CDR3 DNA reads TGTGCCAGCAGCACCAAGGGGCTAGCGGAGGCCTTAAACAATGAGCAGTTCTTC.

The CDR3, as DNA: TGTGCCATCAGTGGGAAACAGGATGCGAACACCGGGGAGCTGTTTTTT. Its protein is CAISGKQDANTGELFF. V and J are TRBV10-3 and TRBJ2-2, with a weak D call TRBD1 (5 bases). Trimming left V 4 bases short and J 0 bases short, with 12 bases between. The CDR3 totals 16 residues. Germline V gene data show CDR1 as ENHRY and CDR2 as SYGVKD.

V and J are TRBV6-5 and TRBJ1-2; TRBD1 aligns across 8 bases. This CDR3 has 14 amino acids. J gave up 3 bases and V 6 bases, and 6 bases lay outside the gene matches. Germline loops: CDR1 MNHEY, CDR2 SVGAGI. Here the CDR3 DNA reads TGTGCCAGCAGCCGGGACAGGTTAGACTATGGCTACACCTTC. Translated: CASSRDRLDYGYTF.

V is TRBV11-2 and J is TRBJ2-7, with D possibly being TRBD2 (6 bases). CDR1 is SGHAT, CDR2 FQNNGV, per germline. The CDR3 is made up of 14 amino acids. V was shortened by 6 bases and J by 4 bases, with 16 bases between the two germline ends. The CDR3 nucleotides read TGTGCCAGCAGGACCCCGAAGGCGGGGTACGAGCAGTACTTC. The encoded protein is CASRTPKAGYEQYF.

The CDR3 is CASSVTSGQETQYF. DNA for the CDR3: TGTGCCAGCAGCGTTACTAGCGGCCAAGAGACCCAGTACTTC. The chain joins TRBV9 to TRBJ2-5; TRBD2 aligns across 8 bases. This CDR3 has 14 residues. The germline V gene has CDR1 SGDLS and CDR2 YYNGEE. V shed 2 bases, J shed 1 base, and the junction held 1 base outside the gene matches.

The chain combines TRBV6-1 with TRBJ2-7; tentative D call: TRBD2 (6 bases). The CDR3 loop spans 15 amino acids. Looked up from germline, CDR1 is MNHNS and CDR2 is SASEGT. Deletions cut 8 bases from V and 2 bases from J, with 19 bases between. CDR3 bases: TGTGCCAGCGCGGGGATTGGCGGGCTAGCCTACGAGCAGTACTTC. This gives the protein CASAGIGGLAYEQYF.

A single count supports this clone. This sequence joins TRBV27 and TRBJ2-3, with D maybe TRBD1 (5 bases). Trimming shortened V by 5 bases and J by 3 bases, and 18 bases separated the two germline ends. The V gene's germline CDR1 is MNHEY and CDR2 SMNVEV (reference sequence). This CDR3 contains 16 residues. The CDR3 loop is CASSLGVGQWTDTQYF. DNA for the CDR3: TGTGCCAGCAGTCTAGGGGTGGGGCAGTGGACAGATACGCAGTATTTT.

This clone was counted a single time. This chain joins TRBV5-1 and TRBJ2-7; 10 nucleotides align to TRBD1. Germline assignment: CDR1 SGHRS and CDR2 YFSETQ. Losses at the gene ends were 4 bases for V and 3 bases for J; bases not matched to a gene: 7. The CDR3 totals 15 residues. The CDR3 sequence is CASSRVGQGNYEQYF. The CDR3 DNA is TGCGCCAGCAGCCGCGTGGGACAGGGGAACTACGAGCAGTACTTC.

As DNA, the CDR3 is TGTGCCAGCGGACTGCTAGGAAGCCGGGACAGGGTCGACTATGGCTACACCTTC. Its protein product is CASGLLGSRDRVDYGYTF. The chain has TRBV27 and TRBJ1-2; 9 positions agree with TRBD1. Germline trimming cut 8 bases from V and 3 bases from J; bases unmatched to any gene: 19. The CDR3 runs 18 residues. CDR1 is MNHEY, CDR2 SMNVEV, per germline (reference sequence).

V usage is TRBV19 and J usage is TRBJ1-1; D ambiguous. The CDR3 spans 15 residues. Trimming pared 4 bases from V and 1 base from J, leaving 13 bases between. Germline CDR1 and CDR2: LNHDA and SQIVND (reference sequence). The CDR3 nucleotides are TGTGCCAGTAGTAATCAGGCCCAGACGAACACTGAAGCTTTCTTT. This sequence encodes CASSNQAQTNTEAFF.

This rearrangement joins TRBV6-1 to TRBJ1-2; no definite D call. CDR1 and CDR2 (germline): MNHNS, SASEGT. CDR3 length equals 14 residues. V was trimmed by 7 bases and J by 0 bases, leaving 12 bases between them. CDR3 in DNA: TGTGCCAGCAACTCGTTGCGGACTAACTATGGCTACACCTTC. Translation: CASNSLRTNYGYTF.

The chain uses TRBV7-6 and TRBJ2-7; 7 nucleotides match TRBD1. V was pared by 5 bases and J by 0 bases, with 7 bases of the junction left unmatched. Germline V CDR1 and CDR2: SGHVS, FNYEAQ. This CDR3 region has 15 residues. CDR3 in amino acids: CASSLNRGSSYEQYF. The CDR3, as DNA: TGTGCCAGCAGCCTCAACAGGGGCTCCTCCTACGAGCAGTACTTC. The entire variable domain, with the rest obtained from reference TRBV7-6 and TRBJ2-7, is as follows: GAGVSQSPRYKVTKRGQDVALRCDPISGHVSLYWYRQALGQGPEFLTYFNYEAQQDKSGLPNDRFSAERPEGSISTLTIQRTEQRDSAMYRCASSLNRGSSYEQYFGPGTRLTVT.